The clone carrying this T cell receptor (beta chain) was counted many times. The sample originates from a study of low-dose radiotherapy and immunotherapy resistance in tumors. Primers used for first-strand cDNA, a TRAV- and TRBV-specific set, covered both alpha and beta chains. TCRs were put through around 20 PCR cycles of amplification with Phusion. A constant-region primer and the V-primer adapter served as the primer pair. TCRdb passed the reads through MiXCR, listing each CDR3 protein once. Of under 90,000 distinct CDR3 sequences in the sample, approximately 31% are singletons; the top ten hold approximately 12%. Indicated time point: before trial treatment. The CDR3 runs 15 residues. Germline V lookup: CDR1 SEHNR, CDR2 FQNEAQ (reference sequence). V lost 7 bases and J lost 1; bases outside the gene matches: 8.

V usage is TRBV7-9 and J usage is TRBJ2-3, with TRBD1 identical over 7 bases. The sequence was obtained from a female donor with ovarian cancer. The source material was PBMCs, sampled before treatment. The CDR3 nucleotides are TGTGCCAGCACCGACAGGGAATCCCGCACAGATACGCAGTATTTT. It yields the protein CASTDRESRTDTQYF.